The 10 T cell receptor beta chains given below trace back to one sample, sequenced in a study of graft-versus-host responses after intestinal transplantation. TCRdb's table, derived via immunoSEQ multiplex PCR, lists solely in-frame clones and lacks some. The sample records some 13,000 clones, 84% being singletons. This material consisted of PBMCs, taken after intestinal transplantation. The receptors originated from a human patient who received an intestinal transplant, so some T cells may come from the graft donor.

This clone occurred a few times. The chain has TRBV15 and TRBJ2-7, with a weak D call TRBD2 (6 bases). The CDR3 extends over 18 amino acids. The germline gives CDR1 LNHNV, CDR2 YYDKDF (reference sequence). V lost 2 bases, J lost 4 bases, and 24 bases lay in between. CDR3 nucleotides: TGTGCCACCAGCAGATCCCGTAGCTTTGCGGGAATCGGATACGAGCAGTACTTC. It translates to CATSRSRSFAGIGYEQYF.

This chain joins TRBV5-1 and TRBJ2-7, with D possibly matching TRBD1 (6 bases). The CDR3 loop spans 13 amino acids. The germline V gene encodes CDR1 SGHRS and CDR2 YFSETQ. The V gene lost 2 bases and the J gene lost 2 bases, with 8 bases spanning the gap. Written as DNA, the CDR3 is TGCGCCAGCAGCTTCCGGGACACCTACGAGCAGTACTTC. Protein sequence: CASSFRDTYEQYF.

The chain has TRBV29-1 and TRBJ2-1; D gene uncertain. The CDR3 loop spans 11 amino acids. V was shortened by 3 bases and J by 6 bases, with 6 bases between the two germline ends. The germline V gene has CDR1 SQVTM and CDR2 ANQGSEA. This chain's CDR3 is CSVEKGNEQFF. CDR3 sequence (DNA): TGCAGCGTTGAGAAGGGCAATGAGCAGTTCTTC.

V usage is TRBV7-3 and J usage is TRBJ2-2; the match to TRBD1 covers 9 bases. Germline loops: CDR1 SGHTA, CDR2 FQGTGA. Losses at the gene ends were 3 bases for V and 1 base for J; bases not matched to a gene: 6. The CDR3 runs to 17 residues. In nucleotides, the CDR3 is TGTGCCAGCAGCTTGACAGGGGGGCAGGTGAACACCGGGGAGCTGTTTTTT. This encodes CASSLTGGQVNTGELFF.

The chain is built from TRBV4-1 and TRBJ1-2, with unresolved D. This CDR3 contains 12 residues. V was clipped by 0 bases and J by 8 bases, with 7 bases between them. Germline values: CDR1 MGHRA, CDR2 YSYEKL. Here the CDR3 reads CASSQEYRGYTF. The CDR3 nucleotides read TGCGCCAGCAGCCAAGAGTACCGCGGCTACACCTTC.

The V gene is TRBV6-1, the J gene TRBJ1-4; D is unresolved. Between the trimmed V and J ends, which lost 6 bases and 0 bases, there was a span of 11 bases. This CDR3 region has 15 residues. The germline V gene encodes CDR1 MNHNS and CDR2 SASEGT. The CDR3 nucleotides are TGTGCCAGCAGCGCGCGTAGGGCAACTAATGAAAAACTGTTTTTT. Amino acid sequence: CASSARRATNEKLFF.

The chain uses TRBV2 and TRBJ2-3; TRBD2 aligns across 10 bases. The CDR3 runs 15 residues. V shed 7 bases, J shed 5 bases, and the junction held 9 bases outside the gene matches. Germline CDR1 is SNHLY and CDR2 is FYNNEI. The DNA for the CDR3 is TGTGCCAGCAACCGACGGCTAGCGGGAGAAGATACGCAGTATTTT. Amino acids: CASNRRLAGEDTQYF.

The chain combines TRBV6-4 with TRBJ1-5, with D unresolved. The CDR3 is made up of 15 amino acids. CDR1 MRHNA and CDR2 SNTAGT come from the germline V gene. V dropped 4 bases and J dropped 1 base, with 11 bases sitting between them. The CDR3 region has the DNA TGTGCCAGCAGTGCCCTGCACGGGAGCAATCAGCCCCAGCATTTT. Its translation: CASSALHGSNQPQHF.

The gene calls are TRBV18 and TRBJ1-1; D may be TRBD1 (5 bases). This CDR3 region has 19 residues. Deletions cut 3 bases from V and 1 base from J, with 24 bases between. The germline gives CDR1 KGHSH, CDR2 LQKENI. The CDR3 loop reads CASSPPDPRHRDENTEAFF. The CDR3 DNA reads TGTGCCAGCTCACCTCCCGACCCCCGTCACCGGGACGAGAACACTGAAGCTTTCTTT.

CDR3 sequence reads: CAIKGGTGVFQETQYF. The CDR3 region has the DNA TGTGCCATCAAAGGCGGGACAGGGGTTTTCCAAGAGACCCAGTACTTC. The V and J genes are TRBV10-3 and TRBJ2-5; 10 nucleotides align to TRBD1. Per the germline V gene, CDR1 is ENHRY and CDR2 is SYGVKD. This CDR3 comprises 16 residues. Trimming at V came to 7 bases and at J to 1 base, leaving 9 bases not matched to a gene.